This TCR beta chain was profiled in a study of cytomegalovirus exposure and HLA in healthy donors. From the approximately 120-subject validation cohort, which was separate from the roughly 680-subject first cohort, the donors were drawn. Per the germline V gene, CDR1 is ENHRY and CDR2 is SYGVKD. CDR3 size: 15 residues. Losses at the gene ends were 2 bases for V and 2 bases for J; bases not matched to a gene: 6. For this clone: Its antigen remains unidentified.

Using immunoSEQ multiplex PCR, the repertoire was profiled, and TCRdb retains in-frame clones only, with some absent. The sample lists more than 95,000 clones, about 87% seen once, with about 2.1% in the top ten. The study's findings and limits: Cytomegalovirus status was reportedly diagnosed by the classifier with high specificity and sensitivity.

The chain is built from TRBV10-3 and TRBJ2-7; 7 bases align to TRBD1. Sequenced sample: PBMCs. This sequence originates from a woman aged 18-30 years in good health and CMV-seronegative. CDR3 region: CAISEPPGQTYEQYF. CDR3 DNA sequence: TGTGCCATCAGTGAGCCCCCGGGACAGACCTACGAGCAGTACTTC.